This record covers a single TCR beta chain. What it binds is unknown. A second PCR of 7 to 11 cycles used a sample-barcoded 5' primer and a J-beta primer mix. TCRdb passed the 5' RACE reads through MiXCR, listing each CDR3 protein once. The table includes some 920,000 distinct CDR3 sequences, roughly half detected once. Trimming took 4 bases from V and 9 from J, leaving 14 bases between them. The germline gives CDR1 SGHRS, CDR2 YFSETQ. The CDR3 length is 13 residues. The data stem from a study of blood T cells in healthy people across ages. Study results and limitations: Both naive CD4+ cell counts and diversity were greater in long-lived donors than in aged donors.

Isolation per sample recovered at least 6 million PBMCs. The sequence derives from a woman aged 60-75 years in good health. The chain recombines TRBV5-1 with TRBJ2-1, with a tentative D call TRBD2 (6 bases). The sequenced material came from blood. CDR3 in DNA: TGCGCCAGCAGCCCGCGACGGGGGTCTGAGCAGTTCTTC. The encoded protein is CASSPRRGSEQFF.